This entry lists 26 T cell receptor beta chains sequenced from one sample in a study of technical replicates of blood from a handful of donors. The repertoire was sequenced with immunoSEQ multiplex PCR; TCRdb's copy has only in-frame clones and lacks some. The sample consists of over 70,000 clones, 85% to 95% of them appearing once. The sequencing sample was made of T cells isolated from PBMCs. The receptors shown here come from a human donor in good health.

This clone was counted a single time. The chain carries TRBV18 and TRBJ2-1, with D uncertain. The CDR3 runs to 14 residues. Deletions cut 6 bases from V and 4 bases from J, with 13 bases between. The germline V gene has CDR1 KGHSH and CDR2 LQKENI. In DNA, the CDR3 is TGTGCCAGCTCCCACGGCGGAATTTACAATGAGCAGTTCTTC. Translation: CASSHGGIYNEQFF.

The chain employs TRBV28 and TRBJ1-2; 10 bases map to TRBD1. Per the germline V gene, CDR1 is MDHEN and CDR2 is SYDVKM. The CDR3 length is 15 residues. The junction had 11 bases not matched to a gene; V was cut back by 5 bases and J by 8 bases. CDR3 DNA: TGTGCCAGCAGTCCAAGGGACAGGGGAATCGGAGGCTACACCTTC. Encoded protein: CASSPRDRGIGGYTF.

This chain joins TRBV28 and TRBJ2-3; TRBD2 matches 7 bases. The ends lost 4 bases at V and 2 bases at J; junction bases unmatched: 12. Per the germline V gene, CDR1 is MDHEN and CDR2 is SYDVKM. The CDR3 has 17 residues. The CDR3 reads CASSSPAGALITDTQYF. The CDR3 region has the DNA TGTGCCAGCAGTTCCCCGGCGGGAGCTCTTATCACAGATACGCAGTATTTT.

The chain recombines TRBV5-1 with TRBJ2-1; a possible D gene is TRBD1 (5 bases). Germline-derived CDR1 and CDR2 are SGHRS and YFSETQ. V lost 5 bases and J lost 6, with 12 bases in between. The CDR3 runs 13 residues. CDR3 sequence: CASSNRIANEQFF. The CDR3 DNA reads as TGCGCCAGCAGTAACAGGATTGCCAATGAGCAGTTCTTC.

The chain joins TRBV7-2 to TRBJ2-1; 9 bases line up with TRBD2. Germline-derived CDR1 and CDR2 are SGHTA and FQGNSA. The J segment lost 7 bases and the V segment lost 1 base, leaving 8 bases of the junction unmatched. The CDR3 spans 16 residues. DNA of the CDR3: TGTGCCAGCAGCTTAGTTGCGGGGGCGGGAGGGAATGAGCAGTTCTTC. Its protein is CASSLVAGAGGNEQFF. Full variable domain (rest looked up from reference TRBV7-2 and TRBJ2-1): GAGVSQSPSNKVTEKGKDVELRCDPISGHTALYWYRQSLGQGLEFLIYFQGNSAPDKSGLPSDRFSAERTGGSVSTLTIQRTQQEDSAVYLCASSLVAGAGGNEQFFGPGTRLTVL.

The chain has TRBV10-3 and TRBJ2-3; no clear D gene. The CDR3 contains 14 residues. Germline loops: CDR1 ENHRY, CDR2 SYGVKD. V was shortened by 0 bases and J by 6 bases, with 10 bases between the two germline ends. The CDR3 coding sequence is TGTGCCATCAGTGAGTCGAGTCAGGTCGATACGCAGTATTTT. This translates into CAISESSQVDTQYF.

V is TRBV5-6 and J is TRBJ2-1; 10 bases align to TRBD2. CDR3 size: 19 residues. With 4 bases clipped from V and 0 bases from J, the junction kept 13 bases outside the gene matches. Per the germline V gene, CDR1 is SGHDT and CDR2 is YYEEEE. CDR3 nucleotide sequence: TGTGCCAGCAGCCCGGGGACTAGCGTCTTTGGGAGCTCCTACAATGAGCAGTTCTTC. Its translation is CASSPGTSVFGSSYNEQFF.

The genes are TRBV28 and TRBJ1-1; D not certain. This CDR3 has 12 amino acids. The germline V gene encodes CDR1 MDHEN and CDR2 SYDVKM. Trimming took 5 bases from V and 0 from J, leaving 4 bases between them. The CDR3, as DNA: TGTGCCAGCAGTCCCATGAACACTGAAGCTTTCTTT. It encodes CASSPMNTEAFF.

The chain links TRBV4-2 to TRBJ2-7; 8 nucleotides match TRBD2. Per germline, CDR1 LGHNA and CDR2 YNFKEQ. Losses at the gene ends were 1 base for V and 2 bases for J; bases not matched to a gene: 4. The length of the CDR3 is 15 residues. The CDR3 loop is CASSQGLAPTYEQYF. The CDR3 nucleotides are TGTGCCAGCAGCCAAGGACTAGCGCCAACCTACGAGCAGTACTTC.

The chain employs TRBV30 and TRBJ2-1; tentative D call: TRBD2 (5 bases). This CDR3 has 13 amino acids. Between the trimmed V and J ends, which lost 3 bases and 0 bases, there was a span of 6 bases. Germline CDR1 is GTSNPN and CDR2 is SVGIG (reference sequence). Here the CDR3 reads CAWRGSSYNEQFF. The CDR3 DNA sequence: TGTGCCTGGAGGGGGAGCTCCTACAATGAGCAGTTCTTC.

The chain employs TRBV19 and TRBJ2-5; TRBD2 matches 9 bases. J gave up 6 bases and V 3 bases, and 5 bases lay outside the gene matches. CDR1 is LNHDA, CDR2 SQIVND, per germline (reference sequence). The CDR3 runs 14 residues. The CDR3 loop is CASSMAGGPQTQYF. CDR3 nucleotides: TGTGCCAGTAGTATGGCGGGAGGGCCTCAGACCCAGTACTTC.

This rearrangement joins TRBV27 to TRBJ1-1, with D unclear. This CDR3 spans 13 amino acids. V was trimmed by 6 bases and J by 0 bases, leaving 8 bases between them. Germline V lookup: CDR1 MNHEY, CDR2 SMNVEV (reference sequence). For the CDR3, the DNA is TGTGCCAGCAGGGGCTCGCTGAACACTGAAGCTTTCTTT. Protein: CASRGSLNTEAFF.

The chain uses TRBV5-1 and TRBJ2-5, with TRBD2 identical over 7 bases. Germline-derived CDR1 and CDR2 are SGHRS and YFSETQ. This CDR3 region has 15 residues. Losses at the gene ends were 2 bases for V and 0 bases for J; bases not matched to a gene: 4. The CDR3 DNA sequence: TGCGCCAGCAGCTTCCGGGACTATAACCAAGAGACCCAGTACTTC. Encoded protein: CASSFRDYNQETQYF.

This clone was seen just once. The chain couples TRBV11-3 to TRBJ1-1; TRBD1 agrees at 8 bases. Looked up from germline, CDR1 is SGHNT and CDR2 is YENEEA. V lost 3 bases to trimming and J lost 7 bases; unmatched junction nucleotides: 4. The CDR3 is made up of 13 amino acids. CDR3 residues: CASSFRTGYEAFF. Here the CDR3 DNA reads TGTGCCAGCAGCTTCCGGACAGGGTATGAAGCTTTCTTT.

The V and J genes are TRBV19 and TRBJ1-1; a possible D gene is TRBD1 (5 bases). Germline loops: CDR1 LNHDA, CDR2 SQIVND (reference sequence). Trimming removed 5 bases at V and 6 bases at J, with 22 bases between. This CDR3 is 16 amino acids long. The CDR3 protein is CASSPTGGYTVAEAFF. CDR3 coding DNA: TGTGCCAGTAGTCCAACGGGGGGATATACAGTTGCTGAAGCTTTCTTT.

This chain uses TRBV2 with TRBJ2-7; possible D gene TRBD2, 6 bases. From germline, CDR1 is SNHLY and CDR2 FYNNEI. V was pared by 8 bases and J by 2 bases, with 13 bases between. The CDR3 is 13 amino acids. CDR3 in DNA: TGTGCCAGCGCCCAGGGACTTACCTACGAGCAGTACTTC. Its translation: CASAQGLTYEQYF.

For this clone: The same CDR3 arises from other DNA sequences in this sample as well. The CDR3 reads CASSLDSNYEQYF. CDR3 nucleotides: TGTGCCAGCAGTTTAGACAGCAACTACGAGCAGTACTTC. The chain uses TRBV28 and TRBJ2-7; D is perhaps TRBD1 (5 bases). Trimming left V 2 bases short and J 3 bases short, with 8 bases between. The germline CDR1 and CDR2 sequences are MDHEN and SYDVKM. This CDR3 region has 13 residues. Using reference TRBV28 and TRBJ2-7 for the parts outside the CDR3, the full variable domain is DVKVTQSSRYLVKRTGEKVFLECVQDMDHENMFWYRQDPGLGLRLIYFSYDVKMKEKGDIPEGYSVSREKKERFSLILESASTNQTSMYLCASSLDSNYEQYFGPGTRLTVT.

V usage is TRBV9 and J usage is TRBJ2-1; possible D gene TRBD2, 5 bases. The germline CDR1 and CDR2 sequences are SGDLS and YYNGEE. This CDR3 comprises 15 residues. V was clipped by 2 bases and J by 1 base, with 10 bases between them. In DNA form, the CDR3 reads TGTGCCAGCAGCGTGGAGCGGATATCCTACAATGAGCAGTTCTTC. Encoded protein: CASSVERISYNEQFF.

The gene calls are TRBV19 and TRBJ2-7; perhaps TRBD1 as D (5 bases). Between the trimmed V and J ends, which lost 6 bases and 2 bases, there was a span of 14 bases. The CDR3 loop spans 14 amino acids. Germline CDR1 and CDR2: LNHDA and SQIVND (reference sequence). CDR3 sequence: CASRVRWGAYEQYF. The CDR3 region has the DNA TGTGCCAGTAGGGTCAGGTGGGGCGCCTACGAGCAGTACTTC.

The V call is TRBV6-5, the J call TRBJ1-2, with 7 bases lining up with TRBD1. The CDR3 has 14 amino acids. The germline gives CDR1 MNHEY, CDR2 SVGAGI. Trimming removed 2 bases from V and 7 bases from J; junction bases left unmatched: 7. CDR3 nucleotides: TGTGCCAGCAGTTACATGGACAGGTCCTCTGGCTACACCTTC. The encoded protein is CASSYMDRSSGYTF.

The chain links TRBV7-6 to TRBJ2-1; 8 nucleotides agree with TRBD1. The CDR3 consists of 17 residues. V shed 5 bases, J shed 5 bases, and the junction held 14 bases outside the gene matches. The germline V gene encodes CDR1 SGHVS and CDR2 FNYEAQ. The CDR3 nucleotides read TGTGCCAGCAGCCTATTCTATTCGGGACAGGACAACAATGAGCAGTTCTTC. Translating gives CASSLFYSGQDNNEQFF.

This sequence joins TRBV7-2 and TRBJ2-7; TRBD2 aligns across 9 bases. CDR1 and CDR2 from the germline V gene are SGHTA and FQGNSA. This CDR3 region has 16 residues. With 5 bases clipped from V and 3 bases from J, the junction kept 11 bases outside the gene matches. CDR3 coding DNA: TGTGCCAGCAGCCTAACCCGAGGGACTAGCCTCTACGAGCAGTACTTC. Translated: CASSLTRGTSLYEQYF. Together with reference TRBV7-2 and TRBJ2-7, the CDR3 gives the full variable domain: GAGVSQSPSNKVTEKGKDVELRCDPISGHTALYWYRQSLGQGLEFLIYFQGNSAPDKSGLPSDRFSAERTGGSVSTLTIQRTQQEDSAVYLCASSLTRGTSLYEQYFGPGTRLTVT.

This chain joins TRBV6-1 and TRBJ1-2; D unresolved. V lost 3 bases, J lost 0 bases, and 17 bases lay in between. Germline V gene lookup returns CDR1 MNHNS and CDR2 SASEGT. This CDR3 has 17 amino acids. CDR3 DNA sequence: TGTGCCAGCAGTGATGCTATCCCACCCATACCTAACTATGGCTACACCTTC. Translated: CASSDAIPPIPNYGYTF.

The rearrangement links TRBV4-1 to TRBJ2-5; the D gene is possibly TRBD2 (6 bases). The germline CDR1 and CDR2 sequences are MGHRA and YSYEKL. Trimming cost V 0 bases and J 1 base, with 12 bases left between them. The CDR3 has 16 amino acids. In DNA form, the CDR3 reads TGCGCCAGCAGCCAAGAGGACTATGACCGCCAAGAGACCCAGTACTTC. Translating it yields CASSQEDYDRQETQYF.

The genes are TRBV7-9 and TRBJ1-5; D may be TRBD1 (5 bases). The CDR3 consists of 14 residues. The germline V and J ends were trimmed by 5 bases and 2 bases, with 10 bases remaining between them. The germline CDR1 and CDR2 sequences are SEHNR and FQNEAQ (reference sequence). The CDR3 region has the DNA TGTGCCAGCAGCAGAGACAGCGGCAATCAGCCCCAGCATTTT. Encoded protein: CASSRDSGNQPQHF.

The CDR3 here is CASSLPNSLYGYTF. CDR3 sequence (DNA): TGCGCCAGCAGCTTGCCCAACAGTCTGTATGGCTACACCTTC. The chain links TRBV5-1 to TRBJ1-2; D remains unclear. This CDR3 is built from 14 residues. CDR1 is SGHRS, CDR2 YFSETQ, per germline. Trimming cost V 1 base and J 5 bases, with 12 bases left between them.